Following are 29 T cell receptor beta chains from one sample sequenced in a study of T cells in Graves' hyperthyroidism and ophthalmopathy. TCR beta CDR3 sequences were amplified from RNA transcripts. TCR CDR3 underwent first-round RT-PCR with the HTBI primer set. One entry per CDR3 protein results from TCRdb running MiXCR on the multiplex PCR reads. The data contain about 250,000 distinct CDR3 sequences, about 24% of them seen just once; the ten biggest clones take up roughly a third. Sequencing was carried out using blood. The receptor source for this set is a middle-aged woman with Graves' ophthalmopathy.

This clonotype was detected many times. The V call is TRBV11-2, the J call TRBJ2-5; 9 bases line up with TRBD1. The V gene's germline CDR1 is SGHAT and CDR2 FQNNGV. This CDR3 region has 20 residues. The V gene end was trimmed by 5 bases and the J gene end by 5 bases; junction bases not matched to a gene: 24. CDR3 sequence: CASSPQPGQGTRLSGETQYF. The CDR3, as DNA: TGTGCCAGCAGCCCACAGCCGGGACAGGGTACCCGGCTATCGGGCGAGACCCAGTACTTC.

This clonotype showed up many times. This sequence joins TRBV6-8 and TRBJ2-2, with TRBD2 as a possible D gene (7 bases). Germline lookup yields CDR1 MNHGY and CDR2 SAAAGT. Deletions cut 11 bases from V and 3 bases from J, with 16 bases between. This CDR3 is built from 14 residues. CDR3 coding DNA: TGTGCCCCGGGGGGCAGGGGATACACCGGGGAGCTGTTTTTT. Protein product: CAPGGRGYTGELFF.

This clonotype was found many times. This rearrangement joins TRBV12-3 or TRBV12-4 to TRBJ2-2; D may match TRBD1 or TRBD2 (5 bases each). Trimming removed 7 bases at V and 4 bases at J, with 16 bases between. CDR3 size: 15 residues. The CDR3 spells CASTLLRGSTGELFF. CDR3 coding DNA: TGTGCCAGCACCCTTTTGAGGGGTTCCACCGGGGAGCTGTTTTTT.

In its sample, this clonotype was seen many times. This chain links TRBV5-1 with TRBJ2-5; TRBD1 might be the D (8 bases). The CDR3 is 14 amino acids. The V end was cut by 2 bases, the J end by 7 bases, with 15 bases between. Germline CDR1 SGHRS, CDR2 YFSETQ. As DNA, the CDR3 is TGCGCCAGCAGCTTACAGACAGGGGAGGGGACCCAGTACTTC. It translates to CASSLQTGEGTQYF.

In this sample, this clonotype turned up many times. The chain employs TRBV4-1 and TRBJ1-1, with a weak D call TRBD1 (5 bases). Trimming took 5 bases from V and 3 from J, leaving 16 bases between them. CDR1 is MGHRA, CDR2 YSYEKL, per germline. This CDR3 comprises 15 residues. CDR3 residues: CASSSRQRLDTEAFF. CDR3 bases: TGCGCCAGCAGCTCCCGACAGAGATTGGACACTGAAGCTTTCTTT.

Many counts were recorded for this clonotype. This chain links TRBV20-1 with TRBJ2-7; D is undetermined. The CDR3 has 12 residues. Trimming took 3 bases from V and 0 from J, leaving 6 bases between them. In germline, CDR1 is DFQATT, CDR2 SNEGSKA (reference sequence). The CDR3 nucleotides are TGCAGTGCTAGTATAGGCTCCTACGAGCAGTACTTC. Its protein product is CSASIGSYEQYF.

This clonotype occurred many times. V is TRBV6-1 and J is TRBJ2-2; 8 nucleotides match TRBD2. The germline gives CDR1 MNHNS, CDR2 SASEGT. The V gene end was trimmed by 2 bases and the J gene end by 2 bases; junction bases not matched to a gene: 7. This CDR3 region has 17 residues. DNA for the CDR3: TGTGCCAGCAGTGAAAGCATGGCGGGAGGAAACACCGGGGAGCTGTTTTTT. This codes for CASSESMAGGNTGELFF.

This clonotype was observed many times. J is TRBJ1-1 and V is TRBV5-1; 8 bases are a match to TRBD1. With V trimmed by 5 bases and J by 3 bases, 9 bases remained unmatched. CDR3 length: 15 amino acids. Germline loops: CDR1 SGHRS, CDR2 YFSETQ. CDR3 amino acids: CASSYQQGGDTEAFF. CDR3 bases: TGCGCCAGCAGTTACCAACAGGGGGGGGACACTGAAGCTTTCTTT.

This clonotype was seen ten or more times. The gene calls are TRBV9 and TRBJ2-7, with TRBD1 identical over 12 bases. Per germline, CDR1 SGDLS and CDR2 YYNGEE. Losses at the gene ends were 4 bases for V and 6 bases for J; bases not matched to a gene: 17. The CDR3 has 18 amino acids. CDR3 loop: CASSSRSTGTGGTSEQYF. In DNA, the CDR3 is TGTGCCAGCAGCTCACGCTCTACTGGGACAGGGGGCACCTCCGAGCAGTACTTC. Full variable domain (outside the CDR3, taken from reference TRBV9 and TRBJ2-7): DSGVTQTPKHLITATGQRVTLRCSPRSGDLSVYWYQQSLDQGLQFLIQYYNGEERAKGNILERFSAQQFPDLHSELNLSSLELGDSALYFCASSSRSTGTGGTSEQYFGPGTRLTVT.

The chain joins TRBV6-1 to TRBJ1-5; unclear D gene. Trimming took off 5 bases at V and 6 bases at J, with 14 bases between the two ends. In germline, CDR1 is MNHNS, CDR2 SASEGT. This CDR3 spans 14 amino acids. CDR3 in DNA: TGTGCCAGCAGTCCAGAGGAAGCGGGTCAGCCCCAGCATTTT. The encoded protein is CASSPEEAGQPQHF.

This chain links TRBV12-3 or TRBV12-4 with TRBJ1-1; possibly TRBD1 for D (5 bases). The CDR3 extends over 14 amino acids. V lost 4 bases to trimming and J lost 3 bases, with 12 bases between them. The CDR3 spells CASSSTDIYTEAFF. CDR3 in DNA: TGTGCCAGCAGTTCCACGGACATTTACACTGAAGCTTTCTTT.

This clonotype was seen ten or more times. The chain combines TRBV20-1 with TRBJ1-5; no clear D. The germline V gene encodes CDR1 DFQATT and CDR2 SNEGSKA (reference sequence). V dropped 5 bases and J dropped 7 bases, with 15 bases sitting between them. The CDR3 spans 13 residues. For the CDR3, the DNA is TGCAGTGCTCGGACGGGTTCGAGGCAGCCCCAGCATTTT. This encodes CSARTGSRQPQHF.

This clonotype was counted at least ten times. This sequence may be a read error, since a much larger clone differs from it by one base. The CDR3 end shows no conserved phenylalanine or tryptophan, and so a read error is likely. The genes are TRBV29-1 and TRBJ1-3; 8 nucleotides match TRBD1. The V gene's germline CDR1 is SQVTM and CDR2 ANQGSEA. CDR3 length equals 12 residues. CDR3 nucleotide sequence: TGCAGTGTTACAGGGGGTGGAAACACCATATATCTT. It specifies CSVTGGGNTIYL.

The CDR3 sequence is CSADDRASSYEQYF. CDR3 nucleotide sequence: TGCAGTGCTGACGACAGGGCCTCCTCCTACGAGCAGTACTTC. The genes are TRBV20-1 and TRBJ2-7, with 7 positions matching TRBD1. Germline V lookup: CDR1 DFQATT, CDR2 SNEGSKA (reference sequence). V lost 5 bases to trimming and J lost 0 bases; unmatched junction nucleotides: 7. The CDR3 has 14 amino acids.

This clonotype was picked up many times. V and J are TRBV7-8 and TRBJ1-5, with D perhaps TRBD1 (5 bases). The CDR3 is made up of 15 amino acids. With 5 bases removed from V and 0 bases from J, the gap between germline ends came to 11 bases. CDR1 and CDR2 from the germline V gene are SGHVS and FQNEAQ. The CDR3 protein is CASSPQGNSNQPQHF. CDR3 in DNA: TGTGCCAGCAGCCCCCAGGGTAATAGCAATCAGCCCCAGCATTTT.

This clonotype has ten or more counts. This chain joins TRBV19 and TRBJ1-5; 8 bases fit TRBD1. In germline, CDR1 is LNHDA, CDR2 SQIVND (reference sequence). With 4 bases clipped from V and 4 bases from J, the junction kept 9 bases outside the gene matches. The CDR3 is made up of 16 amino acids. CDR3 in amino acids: CASSTPGQVGNQPQHF. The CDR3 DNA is TGTGCCAGTAGTACTCCGGGACAGGTAGGGAATCAGCCCCAGCATTTT. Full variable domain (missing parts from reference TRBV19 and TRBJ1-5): DGGITQSPKYLFRKEGQNVTLSCEQNLNHDAMYWYRQDPGQGLRLIYYSQIVNDFQKGDIAEGYSVSREKKESFPLTVTSAQKNPTAFYLCASSTPGQVGNQPQHFGDGTRLSIL.

The CDR3 sequence is CASSNRDGVKHF. The CDR3 DNA is TGTGCCAGCAGTAACCGGGACGGGGTCAAGCATTTT. The rearrangement uses TRBV12-3 or TRBV12-4 and TRBJ1-5, with a possible D match to TRBD1 (5 bases). Trimming removed 5 bases at V and 14 bases at J, with 16 bases between. This CDR3 has 12 amino acids.

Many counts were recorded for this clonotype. The CDR3, as DNA: TGTGCCAGCAGTTTATCGACAGTTCGGGCCGTTAAGTTTATGAACGAGCAGTACTTC. Its protein is CASSLSTVRAVKFMNEQYF. This chain uses TRBV27 with TRBJ2-7; a possible D gene is TRBD1 (5 bases). The CDR3 is 19 amino acids. The ends were cut back, 0 bases at V and 5 bases at J, with 26 bases in the middle. The germline CDR1 and CDR2 sequences are MNHEY and SMNVEV (reference sequence).

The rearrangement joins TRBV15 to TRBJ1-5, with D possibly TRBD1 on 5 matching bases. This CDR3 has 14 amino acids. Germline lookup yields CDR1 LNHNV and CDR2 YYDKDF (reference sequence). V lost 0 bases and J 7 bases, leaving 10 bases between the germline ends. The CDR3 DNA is TGTGCCACCAGCAGAGACAGGGTAGGACAGCCCCAGCATTTT. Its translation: CATSRDRVGQPQHF.

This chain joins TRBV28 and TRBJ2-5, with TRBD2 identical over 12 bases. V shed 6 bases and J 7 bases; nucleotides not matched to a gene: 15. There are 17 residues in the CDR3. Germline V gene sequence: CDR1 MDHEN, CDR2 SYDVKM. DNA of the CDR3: TGTGCCAGCAGCACAATTCTAGCGGGAGGGCCTTATGGGACCCAGTACTTC. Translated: CASSTILAGGPYGTQYF.

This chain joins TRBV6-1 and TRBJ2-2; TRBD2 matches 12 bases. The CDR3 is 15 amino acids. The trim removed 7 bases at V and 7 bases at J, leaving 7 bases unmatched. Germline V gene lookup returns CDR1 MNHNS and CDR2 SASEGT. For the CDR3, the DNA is TGTGCCAGCAAGGGCCCTAGCGGGAGGGGCGGGGAGCTGTTTTTT. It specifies CASKGPSGRGGELFF.

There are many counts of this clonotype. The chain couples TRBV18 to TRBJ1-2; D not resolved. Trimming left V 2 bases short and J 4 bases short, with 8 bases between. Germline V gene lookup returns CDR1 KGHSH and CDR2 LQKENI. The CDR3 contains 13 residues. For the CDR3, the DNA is TGTGCCAGCTCACCAGACCAGATCTATGGCTACACCTTC. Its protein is CASSPDQIYGYTF.

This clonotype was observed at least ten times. Here the CDR3 DNA reads TGTGCCAGCAGTTTATCAGGCAGGGGAAAGTATGGCTACACCTTC. Translation gives CASSLSGRGKYGYTF. The chain carries TRBV27 and TRBJ1-2; TRBD1 is a possible D gene (6 bases). The CDR3 sequence is 15 residues long. Germline V lookup: CDR1 MNHEY, CDR2 SMNVEV (reference sequence). Trimming cost V 0 bases and J 5 bases, with 13 bases left between them.

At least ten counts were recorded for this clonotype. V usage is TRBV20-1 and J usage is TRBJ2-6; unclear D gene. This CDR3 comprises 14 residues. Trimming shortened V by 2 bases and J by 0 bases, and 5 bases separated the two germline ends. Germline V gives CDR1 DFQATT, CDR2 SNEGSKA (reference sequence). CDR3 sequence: CSARRPSGANVLTF. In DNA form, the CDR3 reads TGCAGTGCTAGACGACCCTCTGGGGCCAACGTCCTGACTTTC.

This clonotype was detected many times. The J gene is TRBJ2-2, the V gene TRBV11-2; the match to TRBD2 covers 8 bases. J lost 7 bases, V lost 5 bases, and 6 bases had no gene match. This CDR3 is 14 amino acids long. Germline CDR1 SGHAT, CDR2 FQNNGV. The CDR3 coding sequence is TGTGCCAGCAGCCAAAGCGGGAGCGGCGGGGAGCTGTTTTTT. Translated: CASSQSGSGGELFF.

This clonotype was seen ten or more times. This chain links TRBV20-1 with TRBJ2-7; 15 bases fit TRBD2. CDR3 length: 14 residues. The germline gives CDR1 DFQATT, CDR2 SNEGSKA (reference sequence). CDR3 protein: CSGLAGGLPYEQYF. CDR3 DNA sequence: TGCAGCGGACTAGCGGGAGGGCTGCCCTACGAGCAGTACTTC.

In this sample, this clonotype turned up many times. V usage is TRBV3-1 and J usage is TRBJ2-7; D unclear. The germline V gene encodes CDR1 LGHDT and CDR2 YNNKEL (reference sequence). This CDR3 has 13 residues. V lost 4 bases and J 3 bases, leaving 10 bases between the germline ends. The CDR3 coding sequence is TGTGCCAGCAGCCCGAGGTTACTCTACGAGCAGTACTTC. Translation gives CASSPRLLYEQYF.

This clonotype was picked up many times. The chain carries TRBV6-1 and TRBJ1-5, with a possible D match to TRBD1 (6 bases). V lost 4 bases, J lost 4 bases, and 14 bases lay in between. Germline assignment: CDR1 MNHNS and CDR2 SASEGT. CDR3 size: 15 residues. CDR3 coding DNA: TGTGCCAGCAGTGGGCAGGACAGCCCTAATCAGCCCCAGCATTTT. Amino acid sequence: CASSGQDSPNQPQHF.

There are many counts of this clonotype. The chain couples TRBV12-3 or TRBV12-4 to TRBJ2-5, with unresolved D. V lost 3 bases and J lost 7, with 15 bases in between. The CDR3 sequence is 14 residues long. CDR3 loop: CASSFIRMGGTQYF. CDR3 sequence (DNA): TGTGCCAGCAGTTTTATCCGGATGGGCGGGACCCAGTACTTC.